Shown below are 15 T cell receptor beta chains from a single sample sequenced in a study of cytomegalovirus exposure and HLA in healthy donors. Assay used: immunoSEQ multiplex PCR; TCRdb lists only in-frame clones, some missing. The sample lists about 310,000 clones; over 75% were seen once. The sample taken for sequencing was PBMCs. The receptor source for this set is a man under 40 in good health and CMV-seronegative.

V and J are TRBV11-2 and TRBJ2-3; maybe TRBD2 (6 bases). Trimming took 0 bases from V and 0 from J, leaving 13 bases between them. The CDR3 has 17 residues. Germline CDR1 reads SGHAT; CDR2 reads FQNNGV. The CDR3 loop reads CASSLESGTYSTDTQYF. In DNA form, the CDR3 reads TGTGCCAGCAGCTTAGAGAGTGGGACTTATAGCACAGATACGCAGTATTTT.

The gene calls are TRBV19 and TRBJ1-4; D unresolved. The CDR3 loop spans 17 amino acids. Germline V gene data show CDR1 as LNHDA and CDR2 as SQIVND (reference sequence). Trimming pared 3 bases from V and 0 bases from J, leaving 14 bases between. CDR3 sequence: CASSIGPGGATNEKLFF. The CDR3 nucleotides are TGTGCCAGTAGTATTGGGCCCGGAGGAGCAACTAATGAAAAACTGTTTTTT.

This clone was seen only a few times. The CDR3 nucleotides are TGTGCCAGCAGCTCCCAACTCGCCACTAGACAAGAGACCCAGTACTTC. It encodes CASSSQLATRQETQYF. The chain employs TRBV7-2 and TRBJ2-5, with D maybe TRBD2 (5 bases). V was pared by 4 bases and J by 2 bases, with 17 bases between. Germline assignment: CDR1 SGHTA and CDR2 FQGNSA. This CDR3 region has 16 residues.

This sequence joins TRBV29-1 and TRBJ2-7, with 11 nucleotides matching TRBD2. The CDR3 is 13 residues long. J lost 5 bases, V lost 7 bases, and 7 bases had no gene match. The V gene's germline CDR1 is SQVTM and CDR2 ANQGSEA. CDR3 protein: CSAVAGGPDEQYF. DNA for the CDR3: TGCAGCGCTGTAGCGGGGGGGCCCGACGAGCAGTACTTC.

This clone was counted once. This chain connects TRBV5-1 to TRBJ2-7; possible D gene TRBD1, 6 bases. The V gene's germline CDR1 is SGHRS and CDR2 YFSETQ. The CDR3 covers 15 residues. The V gene lost 1 base and the J gene lost 5 bases, with 16 bases spanning the gap. The CDR3 protein is CASSLPEQGWDEQYF. The CDR3 nucleotides are TGCGCCAGCAGCTTGCCAGAACAGGGCTGGGACGAGCAGTACTTC.

The genes are TRBV4-1 and TRBJ2-7, with 10 bases that match TRBD1. Losses at the gene ends were 3 bases for V and 3 bases for J; bases not matched to a gene: 5. The CDR3 extends over 15 amino acids. Germline assignment: CDR1 MGHRA and CDR2 YSYEKL. The CDR3 here is CASSHGTGAYYEQYF. The CDR3, as DNA: TGCGCCAGCAGCCACGGGACAGGGGCCTACTACGAGCAGTACTTC.

This clone occurred a few times. J is TRBJ1-1 and V is TRBV9; weak D call: TRBD1 (5 bases). Trimming took off 2 bases at V and 2 bases at J, with 10 bases between the two ends. Looked up from germline, CDR1 is SGDLS and CDR2 is YYNGEE. This CDR3 comprises 14 residues. The CDR3 DNA reads TGTGCCAGCAGCGTCGGGACTCCCAACACTGAAGCTTTCTTT. It specifies CASSVGTPNTEAFF.

The rearrangement uses TRBV9 and TRBJ1-1; D not resolved. The CDR3 is 13 amino acids. Trimming removed 6 bases from V and 6 bases from J, with 15 bases in between. Germline V gives CDR1 SGDLS, CDR2 YYNGEE. The CDR3 is CASNQEGVAEAFF. CDR3 DNA: TGTGCCAGCAACCAGGAGGGAGTAGCTGAAGCTTTCTTT.

This rearrangement joins TRBV7-2 to TRBJ1-6, with 8 bases identical to TRBD1. The CDR3 is 13 residues long. Germline V gives CDR1 SGHTA, CDR2 FQGNSA. V dropped 5 bases and J dropped 14; count of bases not matched to a gene: 8. The CDR3 DNA reads as TGTGCCAGCAGCCCGCCGCGGACAGGGACCCTCCACTTT. This translates into CASSPPRTGTLHF.

This clone was observed a few times. This chain connects TRBV5-1 to TRBJ1-5, with D possibly TRBD1 on 5 matching bases. V dropped 4 bases and J dropped 2 bases, with 13 bases sitting between them. The CDR3 totals 15 residues. Germline CDR1 and CDR2: SGHRS and YFSETQ. The CDR3 sequence: CASSEDTTGNQPQHF. DNA of the CDR3: TGCGCCAGCAGCGAGGACACCACGGGCAATCAGCCCCAGCATTTT. The variable domain in full, completed from reference TRBV5-1 and TRBJ1-5, reads KAGVTQTPRYLIKTRGQQVTLSCSPISGHRSVSWYQQTPGQGLQFLFEYFSETQRNKGNFPGRFSGRQFSNSRSEMNVSTLELGDSALYLCASSEDTTGNQPQHFGDGTRLSIL.

This clone has only a few counts. The chain uses TRBV27 and TRBJ1-5, with D maybe TRBD1 (5 bases). Trimming took 0 bases from V and 5 from J, leaving 11 bases between them. CDR1 is MNHEY, CDR2 SMNVEV, per germline (reference sequence). CDR3 length equals 15 residues. The CDR3 DNA follows: TGTGCCAGCAGTTTATCGAAGGGGCCTCATCAGCCCCAGCATTTT. It encodes CASSLSKGPHQPQHF.

V usage is TRBV5-1 and J usage is TRBJ2-1, with 10 bases lining up with TRBD1. Per the germline V gene, CDR1 is SGHRS and CDR2 is YFSETQ. The CDR3 has 14 residues. The V segment lost 3 bases and the J segment 4 bases; nucleotides outside the gene matches: 1. CDR3 DNA sequence: TGCGCCAGCAGCTGGGGACAGGGGTACAATGAGCAGTTCTTC. Residues: CASSWGQGYNEQFF. The variable domain in full, completed from reference TRBV5-1 and TRBJ2-1, reads KAGVTQTPRYLIKTRGQQVTLSCSPISGHRSVSWYQQTPGQGLQFLFEYFSETQRNKGNFPGRFSGRQFSNSRSEMNVSTLELGDSALYLCASSWGQGYNEQFFGPGTRLTVL.

The genes are TRBV12-5 and TRBJ2-2, with D unclear. The CDR3 sequence is 14 residues long. Germline V CDR1 and CDR2: LGHNT, FRNRAP. V gave up 0 bases and J gave up 3 bases, with 5 bases separating them. This CDR3 reads CASGLVDYTGELFF. The CDR3 nucleotides are TGTGCTAGTGGTTTGGTAGACTACACCGGGGAGCTGTTTTTT. The whole variable domain, filled in from reference TRBV12-5 and TRBJ2-2, reads DARVTQTPRHKVTEMGQEVTMRCQPILGHNTVFWYRQTMMQGLELLAYFRNRAPLDDSGMPKDRFSAEMPDATLATLKIQPSEPRDSAVYFCASGLVDYTGELFFGEGSRLTVL.

This clone was seen a handful of times. The V call is TRBV7-2, the J call TRBJ2-1; 9 nucleotides match TRBD2. The CDR3 contains 15 residues. V lost 5 bases to trimming and J lost 1 base; unmatched junction nucleotides: 3. Germline CDR1 SGHTA, CDR2 FQGNSA. The CDR3 DNA follows: TGTGCCAGCAGCCCTAGCGGGGTTTCCTACAATGAGCAGTTCTTC. Protein sequence: CASSPSGVSYNEQFF.

The chain couples TRBV2 to TRBJ1-6; D call uncertain. This CDR3 region has 13 residues. V was cut by 2 bases and J by 14 bases, with 13 bases left in between. Looked up from germline, CDR1 is SNHLY and CDR2 is FYNNEI. The CDR3 reads CASSEKEIITLHF. DNA of the CDR3: TGTGCCAGCAGTGAAAAAGAGATTATCACCCTCCACTTT.